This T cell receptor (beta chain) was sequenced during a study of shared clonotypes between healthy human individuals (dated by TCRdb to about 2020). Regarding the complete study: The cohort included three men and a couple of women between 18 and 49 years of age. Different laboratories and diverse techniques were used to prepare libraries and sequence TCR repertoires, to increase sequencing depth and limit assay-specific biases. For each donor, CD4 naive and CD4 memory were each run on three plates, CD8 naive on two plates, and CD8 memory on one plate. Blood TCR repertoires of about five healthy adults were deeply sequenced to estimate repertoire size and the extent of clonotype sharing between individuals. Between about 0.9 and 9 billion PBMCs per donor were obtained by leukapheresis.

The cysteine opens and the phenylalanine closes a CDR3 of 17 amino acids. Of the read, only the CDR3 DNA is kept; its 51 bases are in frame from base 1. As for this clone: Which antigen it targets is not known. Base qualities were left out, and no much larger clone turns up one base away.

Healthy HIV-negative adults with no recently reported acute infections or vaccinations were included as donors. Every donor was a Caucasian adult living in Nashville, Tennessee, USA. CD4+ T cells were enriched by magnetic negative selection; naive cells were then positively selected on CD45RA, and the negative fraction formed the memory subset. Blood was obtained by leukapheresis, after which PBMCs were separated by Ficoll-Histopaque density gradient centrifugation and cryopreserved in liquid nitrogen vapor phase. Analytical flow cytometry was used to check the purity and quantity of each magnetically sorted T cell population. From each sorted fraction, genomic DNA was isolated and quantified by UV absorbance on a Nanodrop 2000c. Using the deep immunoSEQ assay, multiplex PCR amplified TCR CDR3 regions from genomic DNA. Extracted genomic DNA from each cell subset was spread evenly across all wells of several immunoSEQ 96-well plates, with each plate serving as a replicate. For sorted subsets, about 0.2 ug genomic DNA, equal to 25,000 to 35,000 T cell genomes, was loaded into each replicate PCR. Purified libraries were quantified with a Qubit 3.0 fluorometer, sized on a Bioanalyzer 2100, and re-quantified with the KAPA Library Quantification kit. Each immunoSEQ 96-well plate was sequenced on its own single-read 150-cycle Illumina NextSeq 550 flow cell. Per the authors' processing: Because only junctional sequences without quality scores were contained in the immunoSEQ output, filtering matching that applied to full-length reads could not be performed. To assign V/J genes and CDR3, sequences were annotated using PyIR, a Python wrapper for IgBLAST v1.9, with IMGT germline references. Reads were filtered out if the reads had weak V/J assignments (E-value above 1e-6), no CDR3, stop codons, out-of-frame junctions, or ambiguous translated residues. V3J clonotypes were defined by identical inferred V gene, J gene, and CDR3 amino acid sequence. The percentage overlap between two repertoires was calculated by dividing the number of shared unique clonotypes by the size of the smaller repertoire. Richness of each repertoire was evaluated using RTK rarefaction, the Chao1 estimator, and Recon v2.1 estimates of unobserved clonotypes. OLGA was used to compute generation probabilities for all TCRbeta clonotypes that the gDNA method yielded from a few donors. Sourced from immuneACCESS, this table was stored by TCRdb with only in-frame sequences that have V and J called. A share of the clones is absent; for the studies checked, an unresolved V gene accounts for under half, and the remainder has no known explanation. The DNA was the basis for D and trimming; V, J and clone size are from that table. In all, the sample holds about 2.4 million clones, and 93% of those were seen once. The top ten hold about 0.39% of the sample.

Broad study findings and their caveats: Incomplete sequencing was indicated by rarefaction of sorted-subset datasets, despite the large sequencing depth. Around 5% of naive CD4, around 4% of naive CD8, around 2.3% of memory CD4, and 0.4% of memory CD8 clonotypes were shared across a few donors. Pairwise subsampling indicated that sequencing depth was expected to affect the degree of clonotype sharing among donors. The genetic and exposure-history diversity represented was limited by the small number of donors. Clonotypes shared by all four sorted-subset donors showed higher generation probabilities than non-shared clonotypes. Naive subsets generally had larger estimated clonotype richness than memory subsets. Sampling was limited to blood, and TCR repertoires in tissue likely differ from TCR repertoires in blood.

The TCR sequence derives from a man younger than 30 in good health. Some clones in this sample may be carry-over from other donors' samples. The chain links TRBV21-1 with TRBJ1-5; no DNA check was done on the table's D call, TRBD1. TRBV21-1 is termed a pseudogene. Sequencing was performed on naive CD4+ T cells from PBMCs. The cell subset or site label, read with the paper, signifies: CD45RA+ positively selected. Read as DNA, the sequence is TGTGCCAGCAGCAAACCGACCGGGACAGGGGGGGATCAGCCCCAGCATTTT. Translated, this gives CASSKPTGTGGDQPQHF.